A selection of T cell receptor beta chains follows, all from one sample in a study of T cell repertoires in cytomegalovirus infection. MiXCR, applied by TCRdb to the reads, yields one record per CDR3 protein. This sample has 830,000 or so distinct CDR3 sequences, with roughly 33% found just once. For these receptors, no antigen is known. Sequencing used cultured CD8+ T cells from PBMCs, obtained from culture after CMV antigen stimulation. The receptors originated from a human donor in good health (CMV status not recorded). Some clones in this sample may be carry-over from other donors' samples. Each CDR3 is given without its conserved first and last residue.

>TRBV6-2/TRBV6-3|TRBJ1-1
ASQRLVNTEAF
>TRBV6-2/TRBV6-3|TRBJ1-1
ASRPQGYLNTEAF
>TRBV5-5|TRBJ2-2
ASSAELNTGELF
>TRBV7-9|TRBJ1-4
ASSPARQANEKLF
>TRBV2|TRBJ1-1
ASSEEPLNTEAF
>TRBV28|TRBJ2-1
ASSETTGPGGNEQF
>TRBV5-1|TRBJ2-7
ASKASTYEQY
>TRBV7-8|TRBJ2-3
ASSLAGSGWIATDTQY
>TRBV7-9|TRBJ2-1
ASSTIQRGGDEQF
>TRBV2|TRBJ1-2
ASRDSWYGYT
>TRBV7-7|TRBJ2-1
ASSPSQGANNEQF
>TRBV27|TRBJ1-5
ASSTTGRINQPQH
>TRBV7-2|TRBJ2-3
ASSGRNTDTQY
>TRBV27|TRBJ1-5
ASRDGVNQPQH
>TRBV7-8|TRBJ2-1
ASSLTAGRDEQF
>TRBV27|TRBJ2-1
ASKRGGDEQF
>TRBV4-1|TRBJ2-5
ASSLRTVQEETQY
>TRBV7-8|TRBJ1-3
ASSSPGTPPGNTIY
>TRBV15|TRBJ2-1
ATSPTASSYNEQF
>TRBV12-3/TRBV12-4|TRBJ2-1
ASGPSGGPYNEQF
>TRBV2|TRBJ2-6
ASSAYLGVGLGANVLT
>TRBV7-9|TRBJ1-1
ASSTQDRVNTEAF
>TRBV4-2|TRBJ1-1
ASSQDPGAKAF
>TRBV7-2|TRBJ1-2
ASSLVDRGRFYGYT
>TRBV11-2|TRBJ1-1
ASSLEPGANSEAF
>TRBV7-9|TRBJ1-2
ASSSGPKAGYT
>TRBV6-6|TRBJ1-1
ANSYPRNVGDMNTEAF
>TRBV14|TRBJ1-1
ASSQAPHRVEAF
>TRBV10-3|TRBJ1-1
AIRPQVGGTEAF
>TRBV6-4|TRBJ2-2
ASSDWLAGSTGELF
>TRBV2|TRBJ2-2
ASSEPLAGEFQTGELF
>TRBV5-6|TRBJ2-7
ASNIWREAYEQY
>TRBV11-3|TRBJ2-7
ASSLRGGDYEQY
>TRBV7-9|TRBJ1-2
ASSWVGEEGYT
>TRBV27|TRBJ2-3
ASSLGYSGPGTDTQY
>TRBV7-6|TRBJ2-3
ASSLVPGHTDTQY
>TRBV6-4|TRBJ2-1
ASSDDFTGIYNEQF
>TRBV19|TRBJ1-1
ASSIDGSLNTETF
>TRBV7-9|TRBJ2-1
ASSSRDPPRVF
>TRBV7-9|TRBJ1-6
ASSHGQGGDSPLH
>TRBV6-2/TRBV6-3|TRBJ2-2
ASSCGVGSPNTGELF
>TRBV7-6|TRBJ2-1
AGSLGLAGGLYNEQF
>TRBV9|TRBJ2-5
ASSVEGSLQETQY
>TRBV14|TRBJ1-2
ASSETSYRDGYT
>TRBV6-2/TRBV6-3|TRBJ2-2
ASIPEDRGPTGELF
>TRBV6-2/TRBV6-3|TRBJ2-5
ASSNGLPGETQY
>TRBV6-5|TRBJ2-7
ASSYSAVPIEQY
>TRBV11-3|TRBJ2-3
ASSWTPGQGLAQY
>TRBV29-1|TRBJ2-2
SAGPSNTGELF
>TRBV10-3|TRBJ2-1
AIRDNSYNEQF
>TRBV6-6|TRBJ2-1
ASSYVWSGQGKNEQF
>TRBV7-9|TRBJ1-6
ATTPRTGPRSPLH
>TRBV6-6|TRBJ2-7
ASSPLAGVSYEQY
>TRBV5-6|TRBJ1-1
ASSSNRGWTEAF
>TRBV14|TRBJ1-4
ASSQVTGVATNEKLF
>TRBV27|TRBJ2-3
ASTSGPRTDTQY
>TRBV19|TRBJ2-3
ASSFQVGASTDTQY
>TRBV7-9|TRBJ1-2
ASSLTVLHGSWT
>TRBV5-6|TRBJ1-1
ASSGTGVNTEAF